What follows are 27 T cell receptor beta chains derived from one specimen sequenced in a study of beta chain features in type 1 diabetes. Investigators reverse transcribed all isolated RNA, so they sequenced expressed TCRB transcripts. Clones were read by immunoSEQ multiplex PCR, and TCRdb kept only the in-frame ones, dropping some. The sample consists of 200,000 to 300,000 clones, 25% to 35% of them appearing once. Source material: central memory CD4+ T cells from blood. Receptors were obtained from a man aged 25 to 40 in good health.

At least ten counts were recorded for this clone. The rearrangement links TRBV29-1 to TRBJ2-1; possibly TRBD1 or TRBD2 for D (7 bases each). V was shortened by 4 bases and J by 7 bases, with 20 bases between the two germline ends. Germline CDR1 SQVTM, CDR2 ANQGSEA. The CDR3 loop spans 15 amino acids. The CDR3 sequence is CSVAGGDPKANEQFF. CDR3 nucleotide sequence: TGCAGCGTTGCAGGGGGGGACCCCAAGGCGAATGAGCAGTTCTTC.

In the case of this clone: Different DNA sequences within this sample yield the same CDR3. The chain recombines TRBV25-1 with TRBJ2-1, with D possibly being TRBD1 (6 bases). CDR1 and CDR2 (germline): MGHDK, SYGVNS. CDR3 size: 13 residues. V was trimmed by 4 bases and J by 4 bases, leaving 8 bases between them. For the CDR3, the DNA is TGTGCCAGCAGTGGGACAGTATACAATGAGCAGTTCTTC. Its protein is CASSGTVYNEQFF.

This chain uses TRBV29-1 with TRBJ2-5, with D perhaps assigned TRBD1 or TRBD2 (7 bases each). The CDR3 has 12 residues. Germline CDR1 and CDR2: SQVTM and ANQGSEA. Between the trimmed V and J ends, which lost 7 bases and 4 bases, there was a span of 13 bases. CDR3 amino acids: CSARRGGETQYF. CDR3 DNA: TGCAGCGCACGCAGGGGGGGAGAGACCCAGTACTTC.

This clone was picked up many times. This sequence joins TRBV6-7 and TRBJ2-2, with no clear D. Being an ORF, TRBV6-7 has a function that is uncertain. This CDR3 is 13 amino acids long. The V end lost 2 bases, the J end lost 3 bases, and 4 bases lay between the germline ends. Here the CDR3 reads CASSYAHTGELFF. Written as DNA, the CDR3 is TGTGCCAGCAGTTACGCTCACACCGGGGAGCTGTTTTTT.

The chain uses TRBV5-4 and TRBJ2-6; D uncertain. This CDR3 spans 18 amino acids. CDR1 SGHNT and CDR2 YYREEE come from the germline V gene (reference sequence). Between the trimmed V and J ends, which lost 2 bases and 2 bases, there was a span of 17 bases. CDR3 nucleotides: TGTGCCAGCAGCTTATTCTCCCCGGGCATGACTGGGGCCAACGTCCTGACTTTC. Translation gives CASSLFSPGMTGANVLTF.

This clone turned up a few times. This chain uses TRBV5-6 with TRBJ1-2; D is uncertain. The CDR3 has 12 residues. In germline, CDR1 is SGHDT, CDR2 YYEEEE. V lost 2 bases, J lost 5 bases, and 7 bases lay in between. The chain's CDR3 is CASSLKAYGYTF. The CDR3 DNA reads TGTGCCAGCAGCTTAAAAGCTTATGGCTACACCTTC.

This clone was recorded only once. The J gene is TRBJ1-2, the V gene TRBV25-1; D is possibly TRBD1 (5 bases). The germline V and J ends were trimmed by 3 bases and 8 bases, with 13 bases remaining between them. The CDR3 consists of 13 residues. Germline loops: CDR1 MGHDK, CDR2 SYGVNS. CDR3 DNA sequence: TGTGCCAGCAGTGAGTGGCAGGGAAGCGGCTACACCTTC. As protein: CASSEWQGSGYTF.

This clone was detected ten times or more. J is TRBJ2-3 and V is TRBV30; D not certain. The CDR3 length is 12 residues. Germline V gene lookup returns CDR1 GTSNPN and CDR2 SVGIG (reference sequence). The V gene lost 2 bases and the J gene lost 5 bases, with 8 bases spanning the gap. The CDR3 DNA reads as TGTGCCTGGAGTAAGTCCCTAGATACGCAGTATTTT. Amino acid sequence: CAWSKSLDTQYF.

This clone was recorded a few times. The chain links TRBV20-1 to TRBJ2-7; D uncertain. The germline CDR1 and CDR2 sequences are DFQATT and SNEGSKA (reference sequence). The germline V and J ends were trimmed by 3 bases and 0 bases, with 3 bases remaining between them. The CDR3 extends over 11 amino acids. CDR3 nucleotide sequence: TGCAGTGCTAGGGTCTCCTACGAGCAGTACTTC. Protein sequence: CSARVSYEQYF.

Only a few counts were recorded for this clone. CDR3 protein: CAWSPWTGGGEQYF. For the CDR3, the DNA is TGTGCCTGGAGCCCTTGGACAGGGGGCGGTGAGCAGTACTTC. The chain uses TRBV30 and TRBJ2-7; 11 bases agree with TRBD1. The germline CDR1 and CDR2 sequences are GTSNPN and SVGIG (reference sequence). The CDR3 covers 14 residues. With 3 bases clipped from V and 7 bases from J, the junction kept 8 bases outside the gene matches.

In this sample, this clone turned up a few times. J is TRBJ2-2 and V is TRBV10-2; TRBD1 is a possible D gene (6 bases). Trimming removed 2 bases from V and 4 bases from J, with 14 bases in between. The CDR3 spans 16 residues. The V gene's germline CDR1 is WSHSY and CDR2 SAAADI. The CDR3 nucleotides read TGCGCCAGCAGTGAGAGGGACACTCCGGGCACCGGGGAGCTGTTTTTT. This encodes CASSERDTPGTGELFF.

This sequence joins TRBV7-9 and TRBJ2-3; D is unresolved. This CDR3 spans 14 amino acids. V was pared by 5 bases and J by 2 bases, with 11 bases between. The V gene's germline CDR1 is SEHNR and CDR2 FQNEAQ (reference sequence). CDR3 in amino acids: CASSAEGITDTQYF. CDR3 coding DNA: TGTGCCAGCAGCGCCGAAGGCATCACAGATACGCAGTATTTT.

This clone was found a few times. V and J are TRBV29-1 and TRBJ1-1; tentatively, D is TRBD1 (5 bases). The V end lost 0 bases, the J end lost 6 bases, and 11 bases lay between the germline ends. CDR1 and CDR2 from the germline V gene are SQVTM and ANQGSEA. The CDR3 loop spans 13 amino acids. DNA of the CDR3: TGCAGCGTTGAAGATAACAGGTCCGCTGAAGCTTTCTTT. It yields the protein CSVEDNRSAEAFF.

This clone showed up just a few times. The chain uses TRBV7-9 and TRBJ2-2, with D perhaps given as TRBD1 or TRBD2 (6 bases each). This CDR3 spans 13 amino acids. V was pared by 7 bases and J by 5 bases, with 11 bases between. Germline assignment: CDR1 SEHNR and CDR2 FQNEAQ (reference sequence). The CDR3 sequence: CASTGGGTGELFF. CDR3 sequence (DNA): TGTGCCAGCACCGGGGGCGGGACCGGGGAGCTGTTTTTT.

As to this clone: Other DNA sequences in the sample encode the same CDR3. V is TRBV30 and J is TRBJ2-2; possibly TRBD1 or TRBD2 for D (5 bases each). The CDR3 has 12 amino acids. The V gene's germline CDR1 is GTSNPN and CDR2 SVGIG (reference sequence). V was trimmed by 0 bases and J by 7 bases, leaving 6 bases between them. The CDR3 loop is CAWSVRGGELFF. The CDR3 DNA reads TGTGCCTGGAGTGTGAGGGGCGGGGAGCTGTTTTTT. The variable domain in full, completed from reference TRBV30 and TRBJ2-2, reads SQTIHQWPATLVQPVGSPLSLECTVEGTSNPNLYWYRQAAGRGLQLLFYSVGIGQISSEVPQNLSASRPQDRQFILSSKKLLLSDSGFYLCAWSVRGGELFFGEGSRLTVL.

This clone was counted between two and nine times. The chain employs TRBV29-1 and TRBJ2-5, with D perhaps being TRBD1 or TRBD2 (6 bases each). Germline V gives CDR1 SQVTM, CDR2 ANQGSEA. V gave up 8 bases and J gave up 5 bases, with 15 bases separating them. This CDR3 is 12 amino acids long. This CDR3 is CSLGGGGETQYF. CDR3 sequence (DNA): TGCAGCCTAGGAGGGGGAGGCGAGACCCAGTACTTC.

This clone occurred a few times. Here the CDR3 reads CASSYAGNYEQYF. CDR3 DNA sequence: TGTGCCAGCAGTTACGCGGGGAACTACGAGCAGTACTTC. The chain uses TRBV6-6 and TRBJ2-7; D might be TRBD2 (6 bases). The CDR3 runs to 13 residues. Trimming took off 2 bases at V and 3 bases at J, with 8 bases between the two ends. CDR1 MNHNY and CDR2 SVGAGI come from the germline V gene (reference sequence).

The CDR3 DNA sequence: TGTGCCACCAGCAGAGTAGCTAGCACAGATACGCAGTATTTT. Amino acid sequence: CATSRVASTDTQYF. The rearrangement uses TRBV15 and TRBJ2-3; D unresolved. CDR3 length equals 14 residues. V lost 1 base, J lost 0 bases, and 5 bases lay in between. Germline CDR1 reads LNHNV; CDR2 reads YYDKDF (reference sequence).

This chain links TRBV7-2 with TRBJ2-6; D is unclear. V was clipped by 3 bases and J by 13 bases, with 7 bases between them. This CDR3 is 11 amino acids long. The germline CDR1 and CDR2 sequences are SGHTA and FQGNSA. CDR3 amino acids: CASSFSAVLTF. CDR3 nucleotides: TGTGCCAGCAGCTTCAGTGCGGTCCTGACTTTC.

The V and J genes are TRBV6-5 and TRBJ2-1; 9 nucleotides match TRBD1. The trim removed 5 bases at V and 7 bases at J, leaving 9 bases unmatched. From germline, CDR1 is MNHEY and CDR2 SVGAGI. There are 15 residues in the CDR3. The CDR3 nucleotides are TGTGCCAGCAGTACCAGTCCCGGGACAGGGAATGAGCAGTTCTTC. It specifies CASSTSPGTGNEQFF.

This clone occurred a few times. V is TRBV4-2 and J is TRBJ2-1, with a tentative D call TRBD1 (6 bases). V lost 7 bases and J lost 4, with 11 bases in between. This CDR3 spans 13 amino acids. CDR1 and CDR2 from the germline V gene are LGHNA and YNFKEQ. Written as DNA, the CDR3 is TGTGCCAGCACCAAAGACAGGTACAATGAGCAGTTCTTC. This sequence encodes CASTKDRYNEQFF.

The chain uses TRBV28 and TRBJ2-5; 7 nucleotides match TRBD1. J lost 5 bases, V lost 7 bases, and 10 bases had no gene match. This CDR3 has 14 residues. Looked up from germline, CDR1 is MDHEN and CDR2 is SYDVKM. The CDR3 loop is CASTWPGQMETQYF. CDR3 nucleotides: TGTGCCAGCACCTGGCCGGGACAGATGGAGACCCAGTACTTC.

This chain joins TRBV7-2 and TRBJ2-5; D is undetermined. The germline V gene has CDR1 SGHTA and CDR2 FQGNSA. V shed 0 bases and J shed 5 bases, with 10 bases lying between them. This CDR3 spans 14 amino acids. CDR3 sequence reads: CASSLAHYGETQYF. In nucleotides, the CDR3 is TGTGCCAGCAGCTTAGCCCACTACGGCGAGACCCAGTACTTC.

The rearrangement uses TRBV4-1 and TRBJ2-5, with D perhaps matching TRBD1 or TRBD2 (5 bases each). Per the germline V gene, CDR1 is MGHRA and CDR2 is YSYEKL. V was shortened by 3 bases and J by 3 bases, with 11 bases between the two germline ends. This CDR3 comprises 14 residues. The CDR3 coding sequence is TGCGCCAGCAGCCAGACCGGGACCAAAGAGACCCAGTACTTC. Protein: CASSQTGTKETQYF.

The rearrangement uses TRBV7-9 and TRBJ2-7, with 9 bases matching TRBD1. Germline V gives CDR1 SEHNR, CDR2 FQNEAQ (reference sequence). The CDR3 contains 15 residues. V lost 5 bases and J lost 9; bases outside the gene matches: 14. The CDR3 DNA sequence: TGTGCCAGCAGCCCCGGACAGGGGCGGGGAGTGGGGCAGTACTTC. Encoded protein: CASSPGQGRGVGQYF.

The chain is built from TRBV7-8 and TRBJ2-7, with a tentative D call TRBD2 (5 bases). CDR3 length: 14 residues. Between the trimmed V and J ends, which lost 1 base and 2 bases, there was a span of 9 bases. Germline CDR1 and CDR2: SGHVS and FQNEAQ. In nucleotides, the CDR3 is TGTGCCAGCAGCTTAGAGGACGGGGCCTACGAGCAGTACTTC. Protein product: CASSLEDGAYEQYF. Together with reference TRBV7-8 and TRBJ2-7, the CDR3 gives the full variable domain: GAGVSQSPRYKVAKRGQDVALRCDPISGHVSLFWYQQALGQGPEFLTYFQNEAQLDKSGLPSDRFFAERPEGSVSTLKIQRTQQEDSAVYLCASSLEDGAYEQYFGPGTRLTVT.

In this sample, this clone turned up a few times. This chain connects TRBV5-4 to TRBJ2-7, with 8 positions matching TRBD2. V was pared by 4 bases and J by 4 bases, with 10 bases of the junction left unmatched. The CDR3 has 15 amino acids. Germline V gene lookup returns CDR1 SGHNT and CDR2 YYREEE (reference sequence). CDR3 sequence: CASSPDGGGGYEQYF. The CDR3 DNA reads as TGTGCCAGCAGCCCGGACGGGGGGGGAGGATACGAGCAGTACTTC.